These 11 T cell receptor beta chains originate from one sample sequenced in a study of blood T cell repertoires in COVID-19. Clones were sequenced by immunoSEQ multiplex PCR, and TCRdb holds only the in-frame ones, with some missing. The sample lists about 49,000 clones, about 85% occurring once. Sequencing input: peripheral blood. These TCRs come from a human donor in a cohort sampled during active COVID-19.

The genes are TRBV6-5 and TRBJ2-2; 7 positions agree with TRBD1. V lost 7 bases to trimming and J lost 0 bases; unmatched junction nucleotides: 5. Germline V gene data show CDR1 as MNHEY and CDR2 as SVGAGI. This CDR3 contains 15 residues. CDR3 bases: TGTGCCAGCACCCTGGGACAGCCGAACACCGGGGAGCTGTTTTTT. Its protein is CASTLGQPNTGELFF.

This rearrangement joins TRBV27 to TRBJ2-1, with 10 bases identical to TRBD2. V gave up 5 bases and J gave up 5 bases; unmatched junction bases: 6. Germline CDR1 is MNHEY and CDR2 is SMNVEV (reference sequence). The length of the CDR3 is 15 residues. The DNA of the CDR3 is TGTGCCAGCAGTCACGGACTAGCGGCAAACAATGAGCAGTTCTTC. Translated, it gives CASSHGLAANNEQFF.

The CDR3 DNA sequence: TGTGCCAGCAGCTTGAACGGGAGGGCGGGAGATACGCAGTATTTT. Translation gives CASSLNGRAGDTQYF. V gene TRBV7-2 combines with J gene TRBJ2-3, with 8 bases fitting TRBD2. Germline CDR1 is SGHTA and CDR2 is FQGNSA. The J segment lost 5 bases and the V segment lost 3 bases, leaving 7 bases of the junction unmatched. The CDR3 extends over 15 amino acids.

The table lists this clone with a count of one. The rearrangement links TRBV7-9 to TRBJ2-1, with 12 positions matching TRBD2. V gave up 5 bases and J gave up 9 bases; unmatched junction bases: 5. Germline CDR1 reads SEHNR; CDR2 reads FQNEAQ (reference sequence). The CDR3 spans 14 residues. CDR3 nucleotides: TGTGCCAGCAGCCCACCTAGCGGGAGGGGTGAGCAGTTCTTC. It encodes CASSPPSGRGEQFF.

The chain couples TRBV7-9 to TRBJ2-1; 8 bases match TRBD2. CDR1 and CDR2 (germline): SEHNR, FQNEAQ (reference sequence). The CDR3 is 14 amino acids. V was pared by 5 bases and J by 8 bases, with 8 bases of the junction left unmatched. CDR3 in amino acids: CASSPGLAIDEQFF. The CDR3 DNA sequence: TGTGCCAGCAGCCCCGGACTAGCTATCGATGAGCAGTTCTTC.

The chain recombines TRBV2 with TRBJ1-2, with D unresolved. V was shortened by 6 bases and J by 7 bases, with 21 bases between the two germline ends. The germline gives CDR1 SNHLY, CDR2 FYNNEI. The CDR3 is made up of 15 amino acids. The chain's CDR3 is CASSLRPGPISGYTF. DNA for the CDR3: TGTGCCAGCAGCCTCAGGCCAGGCCCAATTTCTGGCTACACCTTC.

The CDR3 sequence is CASKQAGDPTEAFF. In DNA, the CDR3 is TGTGCCAGCAAACAGGCAGGGGATCCCACTGAAGCTTTCTTT. This sequence joins TRBV6-5 and TRBJ1-1; perhaps TRBD1 as D (6 bases). Between the trimmed V and J ends, which lost 7 bases and 4 bases, there was a span of 16 bases. CDR1 MNHEY and CDR2 SVGAGI come from the germline V gene. This CDR3 spans 14 amino acids.

The rearrangement joins TRBV6-6 to TRBJ2-1, with 8 bases identical to TRBD1. V trimming: 8 bases; J trimming: 3 bases; junction bases outside the gene matches: 9. There are 15 residues in the CDR3. CDR1 and CDR2 (germline): MNHNY, SVGAGI (reference sequence). CDR3 protein: CASGTGQAIYNEQFF. The CDR3, as DNA: TGTGCCAGCGGAACGGGACAGGCGATCTACAATGAGCAGTTCTTC.

The chain couples TRBV6-5 to TRBJ2-3, with TRBD1 as a possible D gene (5 bases). The CDR3 has 15 amino acids. Trimming cost V 5 bases and J 6 bases, with 18 bases left between them. The germline V gene has CDR1 MNHEY and CDR2 SVGAGI. CDR3 loop: CASSLGPPPKDTQYF. The CDR3 region has the DNA TGTGCCAGCAGTCTGGGGCCCCCCCCGAAGGATACGCAGTATTTT.

In its sample, this clone was seen once. This rearrangement joins TRBV6-6 to TRBJ2-1; maybe TRBD1 (5 bases). CDR3 length: 13 amino acids. Germline V gene sequence: CDR1 MNHNY, CDR2 SVGAGI (reference sequence). Deletions cut 6 bases from V and 7 bases from J, with 13 bases between. The CDR3 region has the DNA TGTGCCAGCAGAAACCCCGACAGAAATGAGCAGTTCTTC. Encoded protein: CASRNPDRNEQFF.

The V call is TRBV15, the J call TRBJ1-1, with D perhaps matching TRBD1 (5 bases). Germline V gene sequence: CDR1 LNHNV, CDR2 YYDKDF (reference sequence). CDR3 length: 12 residues. V was pared by 5 bases and J by 5 bases, with 9 bases between. CDR3 bases: TGTGCCACCAGCTCAGGGTGGACTGAAGCTTTCTTT. Its translation is CATSSGWTEAFF.